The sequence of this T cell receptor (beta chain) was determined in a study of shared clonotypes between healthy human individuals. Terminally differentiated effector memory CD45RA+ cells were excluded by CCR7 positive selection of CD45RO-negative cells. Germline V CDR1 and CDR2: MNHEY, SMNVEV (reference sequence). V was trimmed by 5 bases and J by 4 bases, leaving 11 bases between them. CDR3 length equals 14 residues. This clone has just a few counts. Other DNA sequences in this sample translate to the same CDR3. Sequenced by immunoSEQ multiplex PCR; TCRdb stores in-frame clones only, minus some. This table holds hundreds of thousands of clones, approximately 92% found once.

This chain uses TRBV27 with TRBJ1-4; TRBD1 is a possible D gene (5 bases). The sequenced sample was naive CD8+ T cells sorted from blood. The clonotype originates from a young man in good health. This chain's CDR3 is CASSLLGDNEKLFF. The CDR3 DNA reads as TGTGCCAGCAGTCTGTTAGGGGATAATGAAAAACTGTTTTTT.